Ten or more counts support the clone carrying this T cell receptor beta chain. As yet, its antigen is unknown. Researchers took RNA transcripts and amplified TCR beta CDR3 regions from them. The authors performed first-round RT-PCR with HTBI primers and then a second-round multiplex PCR. Using its own MiXCR run on the multiplex PCR reads, TCRdb lists one record per CDR3 protein. The sample lists 600,000 to 650,000 distinct CDR3 sequences; 22% were seen once. These data are taken from a study of Graves' ophthalmopathy and Graves' hyperthyroidism. The germline V gene encodes CDR1 MRHNA and CDR2 SNTAGT. V was pared by 0 bases and J by 8 bases, with 6 bases of the junction left unmatched. This CDR3 has 14 amino acids. General study points: With a specificity of roughly 72% and a sensitivity of around 70%, the model predicted ophthalmopathy progression.

Among the exclusions were patients with other autoimmune diseases, uncontrolled infections, pregnancy or lactation. Orbital computed tomography, together with clinical symptoms, serum thyroxine, TRAb and thyroid ultrasound, was used for diagnosis. The sample taken for sequencing was peripheral blood. The chain uses TRBV6-4 and TRBJ1-2; 7 bases match TRBD1. The sequence derives from a woman younger than 35 with stable Graves' hyperthyroidism. Some clones in this sample may be carry-over from other donors' samples. CDR3 nucleotide sequence: TGTGCCAGCAGTGACTCCGGGACAGCCGGGGGCTACACCTTC. Its translation is CASSDSGTAGGYTF.